This TCR beta chain appears in the sequencing data of a study of T cell repertoires in cytomegalovirus infection. The CDR3 covers 14 residues. The V and J ends lost 5 bases and 5 bases respectively, with 15 bases between them. TCRdb reprocessed the reads via MiXCR and lists one record per CDR3 protein. The data hold approximately 140,000 distinct CDR3 sequences, with 24% observed a single time. Points on this clonotype: The antigen remains unidentified.

The chain links TRBV12-3 or TRBV12-4 to TRBJ2-5; TRBD1 is a possible D gene (6 bases). This TCR came from a human donor in good health (CMV status not recorded). Some clones in this sample may be carry-over from other donors' samples. The sample taken for sequencing was PBMCs, sequenced either directly or after in vitro stimulation (not recorded which). CDR3 coding DNA: TGTGCCAGCAGTGCCACAGGGACGTCGGAGACCCAGTACTTC. Protein: CASSATGTSETQYF.